The following is a T cell receptor beta chain sequence with its context. Its matching antigen is unknown. This PCR relied on a set of 60 Vbeta primers and 13 Jbeta primers. Assay used: immunoSEQ multiplex PCR; TCRdb lists only in-frame clones, some missing. The table records some 160,000 clones, around 70% of them present only once. The data were obtained in a study of cytomegalovirus exposure and HLA in healthy donors. Findings and limits, study-wide: Data from an earlier analysis indicated that most TCR beta V segments were productive either about 87% or about 30% of the time.

CDR3 length: 13 amino acids. V shed 1 base and J shed 6 bases, with 9 bases lying between them. Germline V gene lookup returns CDR1 SSHAT and CDR2 FNYEAQ (reference sequence). Specimen: PBMCs. The TCR was taken from a middle-aged man in good health and CMV-seronegative. The chain joins TRBV7-7 to TRBJ1-1; D is possibly TRBD1 (5 bases). CDR3 sequence reads: CASSLERGAEAFF. The CDR3 DNA reads TGTGCCAGCAGCTTAGAAAGGGGCGCTGAAGCTTTCTTT.